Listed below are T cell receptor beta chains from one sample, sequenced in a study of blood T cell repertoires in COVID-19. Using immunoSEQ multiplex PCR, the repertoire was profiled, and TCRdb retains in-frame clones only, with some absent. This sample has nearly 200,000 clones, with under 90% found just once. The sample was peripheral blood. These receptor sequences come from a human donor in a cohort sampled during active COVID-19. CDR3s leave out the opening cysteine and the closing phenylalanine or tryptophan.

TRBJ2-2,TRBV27,ASSSGSGRTGELF
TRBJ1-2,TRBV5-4,ASSLAGQHYGYT
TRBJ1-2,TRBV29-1,SVQQATYGYT
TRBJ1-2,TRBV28,ASTPELYGYT
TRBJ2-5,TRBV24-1,ATSARKTGGYQETQY
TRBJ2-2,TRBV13,ASSHRTVQLAGPGELF
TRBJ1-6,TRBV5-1,ASSLGEGYSNSPLH
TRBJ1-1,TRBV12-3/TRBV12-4,ASSLEGGTEAF
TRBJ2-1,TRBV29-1,SVDAAPGGKNNEQF
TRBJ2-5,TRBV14,ASSQMLRGSAETQY
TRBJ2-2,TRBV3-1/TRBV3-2,ASSQVVPDTGELF
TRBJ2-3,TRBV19,ASRSTGQGRGGTDTQY
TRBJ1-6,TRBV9,ASSSGTANSPLH
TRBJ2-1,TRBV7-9,ASSSSGAAVADNEQF
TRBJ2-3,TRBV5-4,ASSPGQGSDTQY
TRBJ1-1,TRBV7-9,ASSLLPTLAARENTEAF
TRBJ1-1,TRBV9,ASSPQTTPGLAF
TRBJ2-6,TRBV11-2,ASSLGEVGGPSGANVLT
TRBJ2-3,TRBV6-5,ASRGIRESTDTQY
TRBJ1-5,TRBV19,ASSLADNQPQH
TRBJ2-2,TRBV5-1,ASSLDGVSNTGELF
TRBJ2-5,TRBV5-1,ASRGQGGETQY
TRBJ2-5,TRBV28,ASSRQVEETQY
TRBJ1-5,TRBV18,ASSLTASNQPQH
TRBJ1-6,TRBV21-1,ASSKGTRDRAWSPLH
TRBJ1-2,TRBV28,ASRFRTTGYYGYT
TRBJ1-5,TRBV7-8,ASSLMDRGGQPQH
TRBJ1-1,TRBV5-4,ASSFRAANTEAF
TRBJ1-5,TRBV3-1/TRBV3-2,ASSQDANSQPQH
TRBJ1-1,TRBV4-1,ASSQSGTVVMNTEAF
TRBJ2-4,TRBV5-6,ASSPTRWASSSIQY
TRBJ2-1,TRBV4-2,ASSQQARAGTHYNEQF
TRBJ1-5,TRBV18,ASSPNAQGNSNQPQH
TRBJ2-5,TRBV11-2,ASTTGRRGRGETQY
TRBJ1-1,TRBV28,ASSIPGTEAF
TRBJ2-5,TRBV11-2,ASSRNYGTPQETQY
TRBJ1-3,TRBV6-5,ASRSGGSGNTIY
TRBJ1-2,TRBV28,ASSPQALGTGFGPGYT
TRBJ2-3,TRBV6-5,ATPTGTSTDTQY
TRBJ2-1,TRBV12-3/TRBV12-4,ASSLLTVGEQF
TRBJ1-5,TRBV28,ASAWAGPNNQPQH
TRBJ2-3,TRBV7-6,ASSPQGFASTDTQY
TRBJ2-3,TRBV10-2,ASSSPDTQY
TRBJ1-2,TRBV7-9,ASTRGDYGYT
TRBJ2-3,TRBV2,ASSEGFRGSTDTQY
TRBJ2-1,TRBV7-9,ASSLEPLTGGDYNEQF
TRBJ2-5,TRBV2,ASSSLAGETQY
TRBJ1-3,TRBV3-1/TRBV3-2,ASSQGVYSGNTIY
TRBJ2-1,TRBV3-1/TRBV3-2,ASSPKGAAYNEQF
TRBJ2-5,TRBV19,ASSLSSLAGETQY
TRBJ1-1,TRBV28,ASSLSLENTEAF
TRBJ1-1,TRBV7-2,ASSADRVNTEAF